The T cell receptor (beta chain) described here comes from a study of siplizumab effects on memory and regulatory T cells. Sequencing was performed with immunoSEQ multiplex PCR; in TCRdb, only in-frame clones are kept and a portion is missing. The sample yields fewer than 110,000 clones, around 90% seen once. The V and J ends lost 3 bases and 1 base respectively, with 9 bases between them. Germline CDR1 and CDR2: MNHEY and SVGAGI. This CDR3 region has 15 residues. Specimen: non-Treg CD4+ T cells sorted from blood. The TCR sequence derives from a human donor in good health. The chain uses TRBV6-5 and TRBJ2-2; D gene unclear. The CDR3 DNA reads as TGTGCCAGCAGTTATCGATTCCTGAACACCGGGGAGCTGTTTTTT. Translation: CASSYRFLNTGELFF.